Given below is one T cell receptor beta chain in context. The data are from a study of long-term antiretroviral therapy in people with HIV. Investigators performed immunoSEQ version v3.0 at survey level. The method was immunoSEQ multiplex PCR; TCRdb's version includes in-frame clones alone and lacks a portion of them. This table holds some 15,000 clones, nearly 80% found once. Sequenced material: unsorted PBMCs, taken 3.2 years after starting antiretroviral therapy. The sequence was obtained from a woman aged 35 to 49 with HIV.

DNA for the CDR3: TGCAGCGTTGACAGGGAGGGGAGTGAAAAACTGTTTTTT. As protein: CSVDREGSEKLFF. The chain uses TRBV29-1 and TRBJ1-4; possible D gene TRBD1, 5 bases. Trimming removed 3 bases at V and 7 bases at J, with 12 bases between. The CDR3 has 13 residues. Germline loops: CDR1 SQVTM, CDR2 ANQGSEA.